The 9 T cell receptor beta chains below come from one sample, sequenced in a study of CD8+CD57+ T cells in acquired aplastic anemia. General study findings and limits: When set against total CD4+ and CD8+ pools, CD8+CD57+ cells in patients had lower diversity.

Genomic DNA templated the TCR beta VDJ and CDR3 profiling. TCRdb re-analysed the reads in MiXCR, keeping a single row per CDR3 protein. This sample has some 16,000 distinct CDR3 sequences; over 35% occur once, and the top ten carry 65% to 90%. Antigens for these TCRs are unknown. Patients chosen for sequencing had CD8+CD57+ cells that had expanded, as shown by flow cytometry. Sequences were obtained from CD8+CD57+ T cells sorted from PBMCs. The subset is: bead-enriched CD8+CD57+ effector memory T cells from SAA patients. These receptors originate from a human donor with aplastic anemia.

Ten or more counts support this clonotype. This rearrangement joins TRBV29-1 to TRBJ2-7; possibly TRBD1 or TRBD2 for D (5 bases each). Germline values: CDR1 SQVTM, CDR2 ANQGSEA. The CDR3 is 13 amino acids. V gave up 1 base and J gave up 3 bases, with 10 bases separating them. CDR3 amino acids: CSVEVSRGYEQYF. The CDR3 coding sequence is TGCAGCGTTGAAGTATCGAGGGGCTACGAGCAGTACTTC.

This clonotype was found a few times. The rearrangement uses TRBV7-9 and TRBJ2-1, with D possibly being TRBD1 (6 bases). The CDR3 covers 13 residues. Germline CDR1 SEHNR, CDR2 FQNEAQ (reference sequence). V lost 2 bases and J lost 10, with 12 bases in between. The CDR3 sequence: CASSLQGQREQFF. DNA of the CDR3: TGTGCCAGCAGCTTACAGGGACAAAGGGAGCAGTTCTTC.

This clonotype has a handful of counts. This chain connects TRBV25-1 to TRBJ1-2; D is undetermined. Per germline, CDR1 MGHDK and CDR2 SYGVNS. The CDR3 totals 14 residues. The V gene lost 1 base and the J gene lost 2 bases, with 8 bases spanning the gap. DNA of the CDR3: TGTGCCAGCAGTGAATCTGGAGGGAACTATGGCTACACCTTC. This encodes CASSESGGNYGYTF.

V and J are TRBV15 and TRBJ2-3; no firm D call. The CDR3 covers 14 residues. CDR1 LNHNV and CDR2 YYDKDF come from the germline V gene (reference sequence). The V gene lost 2 bases and the J gene lost 2 bases, with 8 bases spanning the gap. CDR3 in amino acids: CATSRRVITDTQYF. The DNA for the CDR3 is TGTGCCACCAGCAGAAGGGTCATCACAGATACGCAGTATTTT.

Only a few counts were recorded for this clonotype. This sequence joins TRBV19 and TRBJ2-1; 9 bases are shared with TRBD1. Looked up from germline, CDR1 is LNHDA and CDR2 is SQIVND (reference sequence). Losses at the gene ends were 10 bases for V and 3 bases for J; bases not matched to a gene: 7. The CDR3 sequence is 14 residues long. The CDR3 region has the DNA TGTGCCATACGACCGGGACAGGGCTACAATGAGCAGTTCTTC. It translates to CAIRPGQGYNEQFF.

The count of this clonotype is one. The V and J genes are TRBV24-1 and TRBJ2-7; the D call may be TRBD1 or TRBD2 (5 bases each). The closer fit of TRBJ2-5 to the DNA end suggests the J call may be wrong. This CDR3 comprises 18 residues. CDR1 and CDR2 from the germline V gene are KGHDR and SFDVKD. CDR3 bases: TGTGCCACCAGTGATTTCGGGATGGGACCGAACACCGGGGAGACCCAGTACTTC. Its protein is CATSDFGMGPNTGETQYF.

This clonotype was seen a few times. The chain uses TRBV12-3 or TRBV12-4 and TRBJ2-1; 8 nucleotides line up with TRBD1. J was trimmed by 10 bases and V by 6 bases; bases with no gene match: 5. The CDR3 length is 12 residues. The CDR3 sequence is CASSGQGGEQFF. The CDR3 DNA reads TGTGCCAGCAGCGGACAGGGTGGCGAGCAGTTCTTC.

About this clonotype: The germline gene is not matched at one end of the junction; a read error may be the cause. This chain joins TRBV5-6 and TRBJ2-7; 9 positions match TRBD1. The CDR3 sequence is 14 residues long. Per germline, CDR1 SGHDT and CDR2 YYEEEE. This CDR3 reads CASSLGDRAYEQYF. The CDR3 DNA reads TGTGCCAGCAGCTTGGGGGACAGGGCCTACGAGCAGTATTTC.

This clonotype was seen only a few times. This CDR3 reads CATSSLDRGGYEQYF. The CDR3 DNA is TGTGCCACCAGCAGCTTGGACAGGGGGGGTTACGAGCAGTACTTC. The chain joins TRBV15 to TRBJ2-7; 10 bases fit TRBD1. V was pared by 3 bases and J by 4 bases, with 6 bases of the junction left unmatched. Germline V CDR1 and CDR2: LNHNV, YYDKDF (reference sequence). The length of the CDR3 is 15 residues.